This T cell receptor beta chain originates from a study of blood T cell repertoires in COVID-19. With 5 bases clipped from V and 1 base from J, the junction kept 5 bases outside the gene matches. CDR1 and CDR2 (germline): SGHNT, YYREEE (reference sequence). The CDR3 runs 14 residues. How the authors handled the data: Quantification of nucleated cells was approximated via reference gene primer amplification. The protocol was immunoSEQ multiplex PCR, while the TCRdb copy is restricted to in-frame clones and leaves out a portion. The V and J calls and clone size were taken over from that table, and D and trimming were inferred from the DNA. The repertoire includes under 120,000 clones, approximately 84% of them detected once, and 2% to 2.5% sits in the top ten.

Input material: peripheral blood. V and J are TRBV5-4 and TRBJ2-5, with 7 bases that match TRBD1. This sequence was found in a human donor in a cohort sampled during active COVID-19. The CDR3 spells CASRLDRIQETQYF. The DNA of the CDR3 is TGTGCCAGCAGGCTGGACAGGATCCAAGAGACCCAGTACTTC.